The 10 T cell receptor beta chains given below trace back to one sample, sequenced in a study of long-term antiretroviral therapy in people with HIV. Samples were assayed with immunoSEQ v3.0 at survey level. Assay used: immunoSEQ multiplex PCR; TCRdb lists only in-frame clones, some missing. The sample comprises about 16,000 clones, about 80% of which are singletons, and about 22% rests with the top ten. The starting material was unsorted PBMCs, obtained 2.1 years after starting antiretroviral therapy. The source is a man aged 35 to 55 with HIV.

Here the CDR3 DNA reads TGTGCCAGTAGTCTACAGGGGCCGCGAGACTATGGCTACACCTTC. This translates into CASSLQGPRDYGYTF. The chain joins TRBV19 to TRBJ1-2; 7 nucleotides line up with TRBD1. Per the germline V gene, CDR1 is LNHDA and CDR2 is SQIVND (reference sequence). The CDR3 has 15 amino acids. Trimming took 5 bases from V and 3 from J; bases not matched to a gene: 9.

The V call is TRBV13, the J call TRBJ2-3; D is undetermined. V lost 4 bases and J 5 bases, leaving 7 bases between the germline ends. The germline V gene has CDR1 PRHDT and CDR2 FYEKMQ (reference sequence). The length of the CDR3 is 12 residues. The CDR3 loop is CASSSDVDTQYF. The CDR3 region has the DNA TGTGCCAGCAGCTCGGACGTAGATACGCAGTATTTT.

V gene TRBV10-2 combines with J gene TRBJ1-6; 9 bases are a match to TRBD1. There are 13 residues in the CDR3. Trimming at V came to 8 bases and at J to 7 bases, leaving 3 bases not matched to a gene. Germline CDR1 and CDR2: WSHSY and SAAADI. CDR3 region: CASGDRENSPLHF. CDR3 bases: TGCGCCAGCGGGGACAGGGAGAATTCACCCCTCCACTTT.

The chain uses TRBV28 and TRBJ1-1; D gene ambiguous. Germline-derived CDR1 and CDR2 are MDHEN and SYDVKM. V lost 9 bases to trimming and J lost 4 bases, with 15 bases between them. The CDR3 runs 13 residues. The DNA of the CDR3 is TGTGCCAGTAACCCCAGGCGCGGCACTGAAGCTTTCTTT. Translated: CASNPRRGTEAFF.

The V gene is TRBV6-5, the J gene TRBJ2-7; 9 positions match TRBD1. The germline gives CDR1 MNHEY, CDR2 SVGAGI. This CDR3 region has 14 residues. V lost 4 bases and J lost 2; bases outside the gene matches: 3. Here the CDR3 reads CASSSRDRAYEQYF. In nucleotides, the CDR3 is TGTGCCAGCAGTTCCCGGGACAGGGCCTACGAGCAGTACTTC.

The J gene is TRBJ2-3, the V gene TRBV11-3; tentative D call: TRBD2 (5 bases). Trimming shortened V by 1 base and J by 2 bases, and 13 bases separated the two germline ends. Germline V CDR1 and CDR2: SGHNT, YENEEA. The length of the CDR3 is 16 residues. The CDR3 region has the DNA TGTGCCAGCAGCTTAGGGTGGGCTAGCACCACAGATACGCAGTATTTT. Translated, it gives CASSLGWASTTDTQYF.

This clone was seen just once. The chain uses TRBV30 and TRBJ1-4; a possible D gene is TRBD1 (6 bases). The CDR3 covers 19 residues. V dropped 2 bases and J dropped 1 base, with 23 bases sitting between them. Germline CDR1 reads GTSNPN; CDR2 reads SVGIG (reference sequence). CDR3 DNA: TGTGCCTGGAGTTCGGTAGTGGGGTTAAAGGGGGGAACTAATGAAAAACTGTTTTTT. Its protein product is CAWSSVVGLKGGTNEKLFF.

V is TRBV11-2 and J is TRBJ1-4, with 7 positions matching TRBD1. CDR1 and CDR2 from the germline V gene are SGHAT and FQNNGV. The CDR3 sequence is 15 residues long. V shed 5 bases, J shed 4 bases, and the junction held 7 bases outside the gene matches. DNA of the CDR3: TGTGCCAGCAGCCCCCTGACAGGGAATAATGAAAAACTGTTTTTT. As protein: CASSPLTGNNEKLFF.

This chain uses TRBV19 with TRBJ2-7; D tentatively reads TRBD1 or TRBD2 (5 bases each). The germline V and J ends were trimmed by 4 bases and 3 bases, with 16 bases remaining between them. The CDR3 is 15 residues long. The germline V gene encodes CDR1 LNHDA and CDR2 SQIVND (reference sequence). For the CDR3, the DNA is TGTGCCAGTAGTAGGGGACCGACTTCGTTCTACGAGCAGTACTTC. Translated, it gives CASSRGPTSFYEQYF.

This clone was recorded only once. This chain uses TRBV10-3 with TRBJ1-2; D uncertain. The CDR3 spans 14 residues. The V end was cut by 3 bases, the J end by 8 bases, with 16 bases between. Germline CDR1 and CDR2: ENHRY and SYGVKD. The CDR3 region has the DNA TGTGCCATCAGTGAAACCGGGGAGCCTGGGGGCTACACCTTC. Encoded protein: CAISETGEPGGYTF.